These 3 T cell receptor beta chains originate from one sample sequenced in a study of T cells in Graves' hyperthyroidism and ophthalmopathy. Researchers amplified the TCR beta CDR3 regions from RNA transcripts. A first-round RT-PCR of the TCR CDR3 used the HTBI primer set. MiXCR, run by TCRdb on the multiplex PCR reads, gives a single entry per CDR3 protein. This table holds about 360,000 distinct CDR3 sequences, roughly 13% found once. The source material was blood. These receptors were taken from a woman between 18 and 30 years old with Graves' hyperthyroidism.

This clonotype came up many times. V gene TRBV5-1 combines with J gene TRBJ2-5, with 9 positions matching TRBD1. CDR3 size: 14 residues. Germline loops: CDR1 SGHRS, CDR2 YFSETQ. After removal of 2 bases from V and 5 bases from J, the junction contained 4 bases not matched to a gene. As DNA, the CDR3 is TGCGCCAGCAGCTTCGCTGGACAGGGGGAGACCCAGTACTTC. Encoded protein: CASSFAGQGETQYF.

This clonotype was seen ten or more times. The V gene is TRBV12-3 or TRBV12-4, the J gene TRBJ1-2; TRBD1 agrees at 7 bases. V trimming: 6 bases; J trimming: 7 bases; junction bases outside the gene matches: 8. The length of the CDR3 is 13 residues. Here the CDR3 DNA reads TGTGCCAGCAGAGAGGGGGCTAAGCGTGGCTACACCTTC. Its protein product is CASREGAKRGYTF.

This clonotype was observed a handful of times. The J gene is TRBJ2-3, the V gene TRBV5-6; 10 bases are a match to TRBD1. The CDR3 is 15 amino acids. V lost 3 bases, J lost 0 bases, and 1 base stayed unmatched. CDR1 and CDR2 from the germline V gene are SGHDT and YYEEEE. CDR3: CASSWDRGSTDTQYF. The CDR3 DNA is TGTGCCAGCAGCTGGGACAGGGGCAGCACAGATACGCAGTATTTT.